These T cell receptor beta chains were read from a single sample in a study of blood T cells in healthy people across ages. TCRdb fed the 5' RACE reads into MiXCR, producing one record per CDR3 protein. The sample has 700,000 to 800,000 distinct CDR3 sequences, 35% to 45% seen once; the top ten hold 20% to 25%. The sequenced sample was blood. Receptors were obtained from a woman in her fifties or sixties in good health. CDR3s include the opening cysteine and the closing phenylalanine or tryptophan. The D gene is left open where the match is weak. The listing skips clone size in some rows; elsewhere it reads once, few, many or a size class.

TRBV20-1	-	TRBJ2-3	-	CSASPDTQYF	TGCAGTGCTAGTCCTGATACGCAGTATTTT
TRBV7-7	-	TRBJ2-3	-	CASSLGLGPHTDTQYF	TGTGCTAGCAGCTTGGGGCTTGGACCGCACACAGATACGCAGTATTTT
TRBV4-2	-	TRBJ2-5	-	CASSPRATQETQYF	TGTGCCAGCAGTCCGCGGGCCACCCAAGAGACCCAGTACTTC
TRBV5-1	-	TRBJ2-2	-	CASSLPRGNTGELFF	TGCGCCAGCAGCTTACCGCGGGGGAACACCGGGGAGCTGTTTTTT
TRBV21-1	-	TRBJ2-5	few	CASSKVRGGTQYF	TGTGCCAGCAGCAAAGTTCGGGGAGGGACCCAGTACTTC
TRBV6-2/TRBV6-3	TRBD1	TRBJ1-5	many	CASSSTGVQHF	TGTGCCAGCAGTTCGACAGGGGTCCAGCATTTT
TRBV7-9	TRBD2	TRBJ2-1	-	CASSPRRRGDYNEQFF	TGTGCCAGCAGCCCCCGGAGACGGGGGGACTACAATGAGCAGTTCTTC
TRBV11-2	TRBD2	TRBJ2-1	few	CASSLVALTSGRSSSYNEQFF	TGTGCCAGCAGCTTAGTAGCCCTGACTAGCGGGAGGTCAAGCTCCTACAATGAGCAGTTCTTC
TRBV7-9	TRBD1	TRBJ1-5	few	CASSLVGTGLSQPQHF	TGTGCCAGCAGCTTAGTTGGGACAGGTTTGAGTCAGCCCCAGCATTTT
TRBV20-1	-	TRBJ1-5	few	CSARSRVLNSNQPQHF	TGCAGTGCTAGGAGCAGGGTTCTTAATAGCAATCAGCCCCAGCATTTT
TRBV6-2/TRBV6-3	TRBD2	TRBJ2-3	-	CASSRWTSGLTRDTQYF	TGTGCCAGCAGCCGCTGGACTAGCGGGTTAACACGAGATACGCAGTATTTT
TRBV12-3/TRBV12-4	-	TRBJ1-1	-	CASSSPQERDEAFF	TGTGCCAGCAGTTCCCCCCAGGAGAGAGATGAAGCTTTCTTT
TRBV27	TRBD1	TRBJ1-5	-	CASSLLGGINQPQHF	TGTGCCAGCAGTTTATTAGGGGGCATCAATCAGCCCCAGCATTTT
TRBV7-9	-	TRBJ1-1	-	CASSLSMNTEAYF	TGTGCCAGCAGCTTATCTATGAACACTGAAGCTTACTTT
TRBV12-3/TRBV12-4	TRBD2	TRBJ2-3	-	CASSLLAGGRRQYF	TGTGCCAGCAGCCTACTAGCGGGGGGGCGTAGGCAGTATTTT
TRBV20-1	TRBD1	TRBJ1-4	-	CSARTPLTATGGEKLFF	TGCAGTGCTAGAACCCCCCTTACGGCTACAGGGGGTGAAAAACTGTTTTTT
TRBV12-3/TRBV12-4	TRBD2	TRBJ2-1	few	CASSLGTSSEQFF	TGTGCCAGCAGTTTGGGGACTAGCAGTGAGCAGTTCTTC
TRBV6-2/TRBV6-3	-	TRBJ2-2	-	CASSYSLAELFF	TGTGCCAGCAGTTACTCGTTGGCGGAGCTGTTTTTT
TRBV4-1	TRBD2	TRBJ2-7	many	CASSLTSGETYEQYF	TGCGCCAGCAGTCTAACTAGCGGGGAGACCTACGAGCAGTACTTC
TRBV2	TRBD1	TRBJ1-2	-	CASSDGTGGDGYTF	TGTGCCAGCAGTGACGGGACAGGGGGGGATGGCTACACCTTC
TRBV20-1	TRBD1	TRBJ1-4	-	CSAPSTGYEKLFF	TGCAGTGCCCCTTCGACAGGGTACGAAAAACTGTTTTTT
TRBV6-5	TRBD2	TRBJ2-5	-	CASQTSGAHNEQYF	TGTGCCAGCCAGACTAGCGGGGCCCACAATGAGCAGTACTTC
TRBV28	-	TRBJ1-5	-	CASTSSGGGNQPQHF	TGTGCCAGCACCTCGTCTGGGGGCGGCAATCAGCCCCAGCATTTT
TRBV3-1	-	TRBJ2-7	-	CASRQSWGLAAYEQYF	TGTGCCAGCAGACAATCGTGGGGGCTAGCGGCCTACGAGCAGTACTTC
TRBV24-1	TRBD2	TRBJ2-5	-	CATRGGYQETQYF	TGTGCCACCCGGGGGGGATACCAAGAGACCCAGTACTTC
TRBV18	-	TRBJ2-6	few	CASSVAAGSDSGANVLTF	TGTGCCAGCTCAGTCGCGGCAGGGTCCGACTCTGGGGCCAACGTCCTGACTTTC
TRBV7-9	-	TRBJ2-3	few	CASSLARGPLNTDTQYF	TGTGCCAGCAGCTTAGCGAGAGGGCCGCTCAACACAGATACGCAGTATTTT
TRBV5-6	TRBD1	TRBJ2-5	few	CASSAGTGRRTQYF	TGTGCCAGCAGCGCTGGGACAGGCCGCAGGACCCAGTACTTC
TRBV5-5	TRBD1	TRBJ1-1	few	CASSSKHGQGAHTEAFF	TGTGCCAGCAGCTCCAAACACGGACAGGGGGCCCACACTGAAGCTTTCTTT